The 3 T cell receptor beta chains given below trace back to one sample, sequenced in a study of T cell repertoires in cytomegalovirus infection. TCRdb reprocessed the reads with MiXCR, giving one entry per CDR3 protein. The table lists about 130,000 distinct CDR3 sequences, roughly 9% of them singletons. Sequenced: PBMCs. These receptors were obtained from a human donor in good health (CMV status not recorded). Some clones in this sample may be carry-over from other donors' samples.

This clonotype was found many times. V is TRBV7-2 and J is TRBJ1-5, with a tentative D call TRBD1 (6 bases). The CDR3 contains 15 residues. Germline CDR1 is SGHTA and CDR2 is FQGNSA. V dropped 3 bases and J dropped 7 bases, with 16 bases sitting between them. The CDR3 region is CASSFGGGAKQPQHF. The DNA for the CDR3 is TGTGCCAGCAGCTTCGGTGGGGGGGCCAAACAGCCCCAGCATTTT.

In this sample, this clonotype turned up many times. V usage is TRBV6-1 and J usage is TRBJ2-7; D call uncertain. The CDR3 is made up of 13 amino acids. The germline V gene has CDR1 MNHNS and CDR2 SASEGT. V lost 10 bases and J lost 9, with 22 bases in between. CDR3 residues: CATELTPPEGQYV. CDR3 nucleotide sequence: TGTGCCACCGAGCTGACACCACCGGAAGGGCAGTACGTC.

This chain connects TRBV20-1 to TRBJ2-1; weak D call: TRBD1 (5 bases). Looked up from germline, CDR1 is DFQATT and CDR2 is SNEGSKA (reference sequence). This CDR3 region has 13 residues. V lost 6 bases and J 6 bases, leaving 15 bases between the germline ends. DNA for the CDR3: TGCAGTGCCAATTCAGACAGTCGCAATGAGCAGTTCTTC. Its protein is CSANSDSRNEQFF.